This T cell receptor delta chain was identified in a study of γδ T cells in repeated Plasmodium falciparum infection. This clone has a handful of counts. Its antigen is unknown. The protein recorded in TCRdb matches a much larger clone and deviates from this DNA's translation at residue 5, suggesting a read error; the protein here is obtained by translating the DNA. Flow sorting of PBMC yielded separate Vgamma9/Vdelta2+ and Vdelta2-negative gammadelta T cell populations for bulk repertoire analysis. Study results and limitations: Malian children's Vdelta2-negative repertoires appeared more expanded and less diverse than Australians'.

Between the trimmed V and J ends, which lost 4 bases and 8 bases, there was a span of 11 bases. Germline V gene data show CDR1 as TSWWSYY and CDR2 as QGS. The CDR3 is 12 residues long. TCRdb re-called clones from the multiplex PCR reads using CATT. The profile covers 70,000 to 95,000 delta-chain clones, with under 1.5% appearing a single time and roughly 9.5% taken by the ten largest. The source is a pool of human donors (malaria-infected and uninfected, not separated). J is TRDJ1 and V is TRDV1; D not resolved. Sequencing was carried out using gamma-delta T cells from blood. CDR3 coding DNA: TGTGCTCTTGGGGTCGTTTCCCAAAAACTCATCTTT. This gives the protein CALGVVSQKLIF.